The rows below give T cell receptor beta chains drawn from one sample of a study of CD8+ T cells in alopecia areata. Here immunoSEQ multiplex PCR was the method, and the copy in TCRdb shows in-frame clones only, minus some. In the table there are around 97,000 clones, approximately 84% of which are singletons. The sequenced sample was CD8+ T cells sorted from blood, obtained at approximately week 34, from a patient treated with tofacitinib. The receptors originated from a human donor with alopecia areata. Both conserved end residues are part of each CDR3. The D gene is left open where the match is weak. Not every row has a clone size; where given, it reads once, few, many or a size class.

V	J	size	D	CDR3	DNA
TRBV6-1	TRBJ2-1	NA	NA	CASSEGQNPYNEQFF	TGTGCCAGCAGTGAAGGTCAAAACCCCTACAATGAGCAGTTCTTC
TRBV29-1	TRBJ1-2	NA	TRBD1	CSVRRDSNNYGYTF	TGCAGCGTTAGAAGGGACAGCAATAACTATGGCTACACCTTC
TRBV30	TRBJ2-7	once	TRBD1	CAWSEGAGYEQYF	TGTGCCTGGAGTGAGGGGGCTGGGTACGAGCAGTACTTC
TRBV5-5	TRBJ2-7	NA	NA	CASSYPGGVEQYF	TGTGCCAGCAGCTACCCCGGAGGGGTCGAGCAGTACTTC
TRBV7-9	TRBJ1-5	NA	NA	CASSTTMGNQPQHF	TGTGCCAGCAGCACGACTATGGGCAATCAGCCCCAGCATTTT
TRBV4-1	TRBJ2-2	NA	NA	CASSQGGTGNTGELSF	TGCGCCAGCAGCCAAGGGGGAACTGGGAACACCGGGGAGCTGTCTTTT
TRBV7-2	TRBJ2-1	NA	NA	CASSFIKGEEFF	TGTGCCAGCAGCTTTATAAAGGGTGAGGAGTTCTTC
TRBV27	TRBJ2-7	NA	NA	CASSPSSYEQYF	TGTGCCAGCAGTCCCAGCTCCTACGAGCAGTACTTC
TRBV25-1	TRBJ1-3	NA	NA	CASSGGRTGNTIYF	TGTGCCAGCAGTGGGGGCAGAACTGGAAACACCATATATTTT
TRBV7-8	TRBJ1-2	NA	NA	CASSSETGDYGYTF	TGTGCCAGCAGCTCAGAGACAGGAGACTATGGCTACACCTTC
TRBV6-5	TRBJ2-7	NA	NA	CAGSYEAATYEQYF	TGTGCCGGCAGTTACGAGGCAGCCACCTACGAGCAGTACTTC
TRBV7-9	TRBJ2-1	few	TRBD2	CASSLRGRAWEQFF	TGTGCCAGCAGCTTACGCGGGAGGGCCTGGGAGCAGTTCTTC
TRBV10-3	TRBJ2-7	NA	NA	CAISEPEVQGRYEQYF	TGTGCCATCAGTGAGCCGGAGGTACAGGGCCGGTACGAGCAGTACTTC
TRBV27	TRBJ1-2	NA	TRBD1	CASSLTKNRGGYTF	TGTGCCAGCAGTTTGACAAAAAACAGGGGAGGCTACACCTTC